Listed here are 18 T cell receptor beta chains from one sample, sequenced in a study of shared T cell receptors in the human thymus. Clones were sequenced by immunoSEQ multiplex PCR, and TCRdb holds only the in-frame ones, with some missing. The profile shows hundreds of thousands of clones, 88% of them singletons. This same sample was also part of a study on human thymus T cells.

Input material: thymocytes. Source of these receptors: a boy in the first two years of life with a congenital heart defect.

The chain employs TRBV9 and TRBJ2-5; TRBD2 aligns across 14 bases. The CDR3 is 16 amino acids. V lost 3 bases to trimming and J lost 4 bases; unmatched junction nucleotides: 5. Germline CDR1 is SGDLS and CDR2 is YYNGEE. The CDR3, as DNA: TGTGCCAGCAGCGCATCGACTAGCGGGAGGGCAGAGACCCAGTACTTC. Translated: CASSASTSGRAETQYF.

This chain connects TRBV4-3 to TRBJ2-3; 7 bases align to TRBD1. Germline values: CDR1 LGHNA, CDR2 YSLEER. This CDR3 comprises 18 residues. Unmatched junction bases numbered 17, after V lost 0 bases and J lost 8 bases. As DNA, the CDR3 is TGCGCCAGCAGCCAAGATCGGGAAGGGGGCGCAGGTCGTTGTACGCAGTATTTT. Translating it yields CASSQDREGGAGRCTQYF.

The chain employs TRBV28 and TRBJ1-5; D gene uncertain. Germline V lookup: CDR1 MDHEN, CDR2 SYDVKM. Trimming removed 4 bases from V and 1 base from J, with 8 bases in between. This CDR3 comprises 14 residues. CDR3 amino acids: CASSSTSSNQPQHF. In DNA, the CDR3 is TGTGCCAGCAGTTCGACATCCAGCAATCAGCCCCAGCATTTT.

The chain links TRBV5-4 to TRBJ2-7; 14 bases are a match to TRBD2. J was trimmed by 6 bases and V by 4 bases; bases with no gene match: 6. CDR3 length equals 15 residues. Germline CDR1 reads SGHNT; CDR2 reads YYREEE (reference sequence). The CDR3 DNA reads as TGTGCCAGCAGCACGGGACTAGCGGGAGAAGGCGAGCAGTACTTC. Protein product: CASSTGLAGEGEQYF.

This sequence joins TRBV30 and TRBJ1-2, with TRBD1 matching over 8 bases. This CDR3 is 14 amino acids long. V lost 1 base to trimming and J lost 6 bases; unmatched junction nucleotides: 7. CDR1 and CDR2 (germline): GTSNPN, SVGIG (reference sequence). CDR3 DNA sequence: TGTGCCTGGAGTGGTCTGGGACAGGACCATGGCTACACCTTC. Translating it yields CAWSGLGQDHGYTF. Full variable domain (missing parts from reference TRBV30 and TRBJ1-2): SQTIHQWPATLVQPVGSPLSLECTVEGTSNPNLYWYRQAAGRGLQLLFYSVGIGQISSEVPQNLSASRPQDRQFILSSKKLLLSDSGFYLCAWSGLGQDHGYTFGSGTRLTVV.

The chain carries TRBV5-1 and TRBJ2-3; 10 nucleotides match TRBD2. From germline, CDR1 is SGHRS and CDR2 YFSETQ. This CDR3 is 20 amino acids long. V lost 4 bases and J lost 3; bases outside the gene matches: 20. CDR3 in amino acids: CASSTTFLASGSISTDTQYF. CDR3 in DNA: TGCGCCAGCAGCACCACTTTCCTGGCTAGCGGGAGTATTTCAACAGATACGCAGTATTTT.

The CDR3 loop reads CASSFTEGIETQYF. CDR3 nucleotide sequence: TGTGCCAGCAGTTTCACGGAGGGGATCGAGACCCAGTACTTC. The chain carries TRBV6-5 and TRBJ2-5, with D possibly TRBD2 on 6 matching bases. The CDR3 is 14 amino acids. V was trimmed by 4 bases and J by 5 bases, leaving 14 bases between them. Germline assignment: CDR1 MNHEY and CDR2 SVGAGI.

This clone was counted a single time. This rearrangement joins TRBV28 to TRBJ1-1; D perhaps matches TRBD1 (5 bases). Germline V gene lookup returns CDR1 MDHEN and CDR2 SYDVKM. V lost 5 bases and J 2 bases, leaving 15 bases between the germline ends. The CDR3 loop spans 15 amino acids. Here the CDR3 reads CASSTLGPFNTEAFF. CDR3 nucleotides: TGTGCCAGCAGTACCCTGGGGCCTTTTAACACTGAAGCTTTCTTT.

This chain connects TRBV10-3 to TRBJ2-7; 10 nucleotides align to TRBD1. Unmatched junction bases numbered 4, after V lost 6 bases and J lost 2 bases. CDR1 is ENHRY and CDR2 is SYGVKD in the germline V gene. The CDR3 consists of 14 residues. CDR3 region: CAIRPDRGAYEQYF. The CDR3, as DNA: TGTGCCATCAGACCGGACAGGGGGGCCTACGAGCAGTACTTC.

The chain employs TRBV9 and TRBJ2-1; 8 nucleotides line up with TRBD2. CDR3 length equals 16 residues. V lost 0 bases to trimming and J lost 5 bases; unmatched junction nucleotides: 7. Germline V gives CDR1 SGDLS, CDR2 YYNGEE. The CDR3 protein is CASSVDLAGTNNEQFF. DNA for the CDR3: TGTGCCAGCAGCGTAGATCTAGCGGGCACCAACAATGAGCAGTTCTTC.

The rearrangement uses TRBV21-1 and TRBJ1-1; the D call of TRBD1 is as the table states it, not checked on the DNA. TRBV21-1 is recorded as a pseudogene. The CDR3 length is 13 residues. For the CDR3, the DNA is TGTGCCAGCAGAAGGGACAGGGGGCTTATAGCTTTCTTT. This translates into CASRRDRGLIAFF.

The rearrangement uses TRBV14 and TRBJ2-7, with 8 bases lining up with TRBD2. V dropped 4 bases and J dropped 3; count of bases not matched to a gene: 14. The CDR3 runs to 17 residues. CDR1 SGHDN and CDR2 FVKESK come from the germline V gene. The CDR3 sequence is CASSPGRVWRRNYEQYF. The CDR3 DNA reads TGTGCCAGCAGCCCCGGGAGGGTCTGGCGCCGTAACTACGAGCAGTACTTC.

A word on this clone: One end of the junction varies from germline; a read error may be responsible. The V call is TRBV7-7, the J call TRBJ2-2, with TRBD1 matching 7 bases. Germline loops: CDR1 SSHAT, CDR2 FNYEAQ (reference sequence). The CDR3 spans 16 residues. The CDR3 protein is CASSLFTGDYTGELFF. Written as DNA, the CDR3 is TGTGCTAGCAGCTTATTTACAGGGGATTACACCGGGGAGCTGTTTTTT.

The chain links TRBV7-8 to TRBJ2-6; 10 nucleotides line up with TRBD1. J was trimmed by 4 bases and V by 0 bases; bases with no gene match: 6. This CDR3 is built from 18 residues. Germline lookup yields CDR1 SGHVS and CDR2 FQNEAQ. CDR3 sequence reads: CASSLASDRGPGANVLTF. In DNA form, the CDR3 reads TGTGCCAGCAGCTTAGCTTCCGACAGGGGGCCCGGGGCCAACGTCCTGACTTTC.

This clone was picked up a small number of times. This chain connects TRBV15 to TRBJ2-7, with D possibly being TRBD1 (6 bases). In germline, CDR1 is LNHNV, CDR2 YYDKDF (reference sequence). Trimming took off 0 bases at V and 9 bases at J, with 12 bases between the two ends. CDR3 length: 13 amino acids. The CDR3 is CATSREGAGRQYF. CDR3 nucleotide sequence: TGTGCCACCAGCAGAGAGGGGGCCGGTCGGCAGTACTTC.

This chain joins TRBV30 and TRBJ1-2, with 8 bases that match TRBD1. V was pared by 4 bases and J by 4 bases, with 5 bases of the junction left unmatched. The length of the CDR3 is 13 residues. Per germline, CDR1 GTSNPN and CDR2 SVGIG (reference sequence). The chain's CDR3 is CAWTGQGFYGYTF. The DNA of the CDR3 is TGTGCCTGGACTGGACAGGGCTTCTATGGCTACACCTTC.

J is TRBJ2-7 and V is TRBV18; D might be TRBD1 (5 bases). Looked up from germline, CDR1 is KGHSH and CDR2 is LQKENI. This CDR3 comprises 16 residues. The V and J ends lost 0 bases and 2 bases respectively, with 14 bases between them. This CDR3 reads CASSPPRNQGTYEQYF. The CDR3 DNA reads as TGTGCCAGCTCACCACCCAGGAATCAGGGCACCTACGAGCAGTACTTC.

The table lists this clone with a few counts. This chain connects TRBV4-3 to TRBJ1-1; weak D call: TRBD1 (5 bases). CDR3 length: 13 amino acids. The germline gives CDR1 LGHNA, CDR2 YSLEER. The germline V and J ends were trimmed by 9 bases and 3 bases, with 14 bases remaining between them. The CDR3 sequence is CASQGRLDTEAFF. CDR3 coding DNA: TGCGCCAGTCAGGGTAGACTGGACACTGAAGCTTTCTTT.